This T cell receptor beta chain was documented in a study of Ad26.COV2.S vaccination and SARS-CoV-2 variants. Background on the study: The Ad26.COV2.S arm of the COV1001 trial was where the donor was placed. Intramuscularly, Ad26.COV2.S was given either once or twice, 56 days apart.

Study-level results: From the TCR breadth and depth analyses, total T cell responses may have been underestimated.

Indicated treatment: roughly 19 received Ad26.COV2.S at low or high dose, single or two shots; roughly five received placebo; per-sample allocation not given. Sampling happened 63 days after the first vaccine or placebo injection. With 1 base removed from V and 3 bases from J, the gap between germline ends came to 9 bases. The germline V gene encodes CDR1 SGHNT and CDR2 YENEEA. This CDR3 has 15 residues. As regards this clone: No antigen is known for it.

Produced via immunoSEQ multiplex PCR; TCRdb's table is partial and in-frame only. The sample holds fewer than 400,000 clones, roughly nine tenths seen once. The gene calls are TRBV11-3 and TRBJ2-2; unclear D gene. The clonotype originates from a person aged 18 to 59 who received the Ad26.COV2.S COVID-19 vaccine or a placebo. The input for sequencing was peripheral blood, taken in a trial of Ad26.COV2.S vaccine versus placebo. The CDR3 protein is CASSLGLRHTGELFF. Written as DNA, the CDR3 is TGTGCCAGCAGCTTAGGTCTAAGGCACACCGGGGAGCTGTTTTTT.